These 14 T cell receptor beta chains came from one sample sequenced in a study of T cells in localized non-small cell lung cancer. Here immunoSEQ multiplex PCR was the method, and the copy in TCRdb shows in-frame clones only, minus some. The sample shows 20,000 to 25,000 clones, 85% to 90% of them seen only once. Sequencing was performed on peripheral blood, taken before any cancer treatment. These receptors all stem from a male donor older than 55 with stage I lung adenocarcinoma.

The chain combines TRBV6-5 with TRBJ1-5; 9 bases line up with TRBD1. V dropped 8 bases and J dropped 6; count of bases not matched to a gene: 11. This CDR3 is 15 amino acids long. In germline, CDR1 is MNHEY, CDR2 SVGAGI. CDR3 sequence reads: CASARTGGVGQPQHF. The DNA of the CDR3 is TGTGCCAGCGCCAGAACAGGGGGCGTAGGTCAGCCCCAGCATTTT.

This chain connects TRBV28 to TRBJ2-1; D is perhaps TRBD2 (6 bases). CDR1 is MDHEN and CDR2 is SYDVKM in the germline V gene. V was trimmed by 4 bases and J by 0 bases, leaving 10 bases between them. The CDR3 length is 15 residues. The chain's CDR3 is CASSSSDRSYNEQFF. The CDR3 DNA reads as TGTGCCAGCAGTTCTAGCGACCGCTCCTACAATGAGCAGTTCTTC.

A few counts support this clone. The chain has TRBV19 and TRBJ2-2; 9 bases line up with TRBD1. Germline CDR1 reads LNHDA; CDR2 reads SQIVND (reference sequence). J lost 3 bases, V lost 7 bases, and 3 bases had no gene match. This CDR3 spans 14 amino acids. This CDR3 is CASTGTGHTGELFF. DNA of the CDR3: TGTGCCAGTACGGGGACAGGGCACACCGGGGAGCTGTTTTTT.

This clone was seen a few times. This sequence joins TRBV27 and TRBJ2-2; D call uncertain. Trimming removed 3 bases from V and 6 bases from J, with 8 bases in between. The CDR3 loop spans 13 amino acids. The V gene's germline CDR1 is MNHEY and CDR2 SMNVEV (reference sequence). The CDR3 loop reads CASSFNFAGELFF. The CDR3 DNA reads as TGTGCCAGCAGTTTCAATTTCGCCGGGGAGCTGTTTTTT.

V usage is TRBV15 and J usage is TRBJ2-3; possibly TRBD2 for D (6 bases). Per the germline V gene, CDR1 is LNHNV and CDR2 is YYDKDF (reference sequence). V gave up 0 bases and J gave up 1 base, with 11 bases separating them. This CDR3 is 16 amino acids long. CDR3 region: CATSRDLGLRTDTQYF. DNA for the CDR3: TGTGCCACCAGCAGAGACTTGGGACTCCGCACAGATACGCAGTATTTT.

V and J are TRBV19 and TRBJ1-1; D possibly corresponds to TRBD1 (6 bases). The ends were cut back, 3 bases at V and 5 bases at J, with 22 bases in the middle. CDR3 length: 17 residues. Looked up from germline, CDR1 is LNHDA and CDR2 is SQIVND (reference sequence). CDR3 sequence reads: CASSIPRLTGLGTEAFF. The CDR3 DNA reads as TGTGCCAGTAGTATTCCCCGCCTTACAGGGTTGGGAACTGAAGCTTTCTTT.

This chain connects TRBV30 to TRBJ2-2; D unclear. Germline V gives CDR1 GTSNPN, CDR2 SVGIG (reference sequence). The CDR3 has 13 residues. Trimming took 3 bases from V and 1 from J, leaving 6 bases between them. This chain's CDR3 is CAWRRENTGELFF. The CDR3 nucleotides are TGTGCCTGGAGGCGAGAGAACACCGGGGAGCTGTTTTTT.

This chain links TRBV30 with TRBJ2-2, with a possible D match to TRBD1 (7 bases). V was shortened by 2 bases and J by 3 bases, with 16 bases between the two germline ends. The CDR3 consists of 16 residues. Germline values: CDR1 GTSNPN, CDR2 SVGIG (reference sequence). The DNA for the CDR3 is TGTGCCTGGAGTACCGGAGCAGGGGGGTACACCGGGGAGCTGTTTTTT. Translating gives CAWSTGAGGYTGELFF. Full variable domain (remainder filled in from reference TRBV30 and TRBJ2-2): SQTIHQWPATLVQPVGSPLSLECTVEGTSNPNLYWYRQAAGRGLQLLFYSVGIGQISSEVPQNLSASRPQDRQFILSSKKLLLSDSGFYLCAWSTGAGGYTGELFFGEGSRLTVL.

The V call is TRBV5-4, the J call TRBJ2-3; TRBD1 or TRBD2 may be the D gene (5 bases each). CDR1 is SGHNT and CDR2 is YYREEE in the germline V gene (reference sequence). The CDR3 has 15 residues. V lost 0 bases, J lost 5 bases, and 13 bases lay in between. The CDR3 loop reads CASSLGGQGGDTQYF. In DNA, the CDR3 is TGTGCCAGCAGCTTGGGCGGGCAGGGCGGAGATACGCAGTATTTT.

The CDR3 nucleotides are TGTGCCAGCAGCTTGGGGGGGGACAGGCAGCCCCAGCATTTT. This encodes CASSLGGDRQPQHF. The V and J genes are TRBV5-8 and TRBJ1-5; the match to TRBD1 covers 8 bases. CDR3 length: 14 amino acids. Germline assignment: CDR1 SGHTS and CDR2 YDEGEE. The trim removed 0 bases at V and 7 bases at J, leaving 3 bases unmatched. Filled out from reference TRBV5-8 and TRBJ1-5, the complete variable domain reads EAGVTQSPTHLIKTRGQQATLRCSPISGHTSVYWYQQALGLGLQFLLWYDEGEERNRGNFPPRFSGRQFPNYSSELNVNALELEDSALYLCASSLGGDRQPQHFGDGTRLSIL.

This clone was seen a handful of times. Other DNA variants within this sample encode the same CDR3. The J gene is TRBJ2-1, the V gene TRBV12-5; D not resolved. The CDR3 covers 12 residues. Trimming stripped 4 bases from V and 9 bases from J, with 10 bases between. CDR1 and CDR2 from the germline V gene are LGHNT and FRNRAP. This CDR3 reads CASGSSTREQFF. The CDR3 region has the DNA TGTGCTAGTGGTTCTTCGACTCGTGAGCAGTTCTTC.

The chain links TRBV6-6 to TRBJ2-3; D not certain. The CDR3 loop spans 16 amino acids. Trimming took off 0 bases at V and 0 bases at J, with 10 bases between the two ends. Germline values: CDR1 MNHNY, CDR2 SVGAGI (reference sequence). The CDR3 coding sequence is TGTGCCAGCAGTTACTCGAGCCAGGCTAGCACAGATACGCAGTATTTT. Translating gives CASSYSSQASTDTQYF.

This chain links TRBV4-1 with TRBJ1-6, with 8 bases lining up with TRBD1. Per the germline V gene, CDR1 is MGHRA and CDR2 is YSYEKL. This CDR3 is built from 16 residues. Unmatched junction bases numbered 11, after V lost 0 bases and J lost 13 bases. The CDR3, as DNA: TGCGCCAGCAGCCAAGATTTGGCGACAGGGGCTAGCCCCCTCCACTTT. Amino acid sequence: CASSQDLATGASPLHF.

The V gene is TRBV28, the J gene TRBJ1-3, with D tentatively TRBD1 (5 bases). This CDR3 is 16 amino acids long. V was trimmed by 7 bases and J by 0 bases, leaving 16 bases between them. CDR1 MDHEN and CDR2 SYDVKM come from the germline V gene. CDR3 loop: CASTESGLSSGNTIYF. In DNA form, the CDR3 reads TGTGCCAGCACCGAATCGGGACTGAGCTCTGGAAACACCATATATTTT.